This TCR beta chain was captured by sequencing in a study of immune characterization of retroperitoneal liposarcoma. Concerning this clonotype: One base away lies a much larger clone, so this may be a sequencing read error.

Trimming shortened V by 6 bases and J by 5 bases, and 13 bases separated the two germline ends. There are 13 residues in the CDR3. TCRdb processed the PCR reads anew with MiXCR; each CDR3 protein has one entry. There are more than 8,000 distinct CDR3 sequences in the sample; approximately 27% occur only once, and approximately 8% lies in the top ten. V gene TRBV12-3 or TRBV12-4 combines with J gene TRBJ1-1, with a tentative D call TRBD1 (5 bases). Sequenced sample: tumor tissue. This sequence originates from a male donor with retroperitoneal liposarcoma. The CDR3 DNA reads as TGTGCCAGCAGGGGACGGGAGAAGACTGAAGCTTTCTTT. Protein: CASRGREKTEAFF.